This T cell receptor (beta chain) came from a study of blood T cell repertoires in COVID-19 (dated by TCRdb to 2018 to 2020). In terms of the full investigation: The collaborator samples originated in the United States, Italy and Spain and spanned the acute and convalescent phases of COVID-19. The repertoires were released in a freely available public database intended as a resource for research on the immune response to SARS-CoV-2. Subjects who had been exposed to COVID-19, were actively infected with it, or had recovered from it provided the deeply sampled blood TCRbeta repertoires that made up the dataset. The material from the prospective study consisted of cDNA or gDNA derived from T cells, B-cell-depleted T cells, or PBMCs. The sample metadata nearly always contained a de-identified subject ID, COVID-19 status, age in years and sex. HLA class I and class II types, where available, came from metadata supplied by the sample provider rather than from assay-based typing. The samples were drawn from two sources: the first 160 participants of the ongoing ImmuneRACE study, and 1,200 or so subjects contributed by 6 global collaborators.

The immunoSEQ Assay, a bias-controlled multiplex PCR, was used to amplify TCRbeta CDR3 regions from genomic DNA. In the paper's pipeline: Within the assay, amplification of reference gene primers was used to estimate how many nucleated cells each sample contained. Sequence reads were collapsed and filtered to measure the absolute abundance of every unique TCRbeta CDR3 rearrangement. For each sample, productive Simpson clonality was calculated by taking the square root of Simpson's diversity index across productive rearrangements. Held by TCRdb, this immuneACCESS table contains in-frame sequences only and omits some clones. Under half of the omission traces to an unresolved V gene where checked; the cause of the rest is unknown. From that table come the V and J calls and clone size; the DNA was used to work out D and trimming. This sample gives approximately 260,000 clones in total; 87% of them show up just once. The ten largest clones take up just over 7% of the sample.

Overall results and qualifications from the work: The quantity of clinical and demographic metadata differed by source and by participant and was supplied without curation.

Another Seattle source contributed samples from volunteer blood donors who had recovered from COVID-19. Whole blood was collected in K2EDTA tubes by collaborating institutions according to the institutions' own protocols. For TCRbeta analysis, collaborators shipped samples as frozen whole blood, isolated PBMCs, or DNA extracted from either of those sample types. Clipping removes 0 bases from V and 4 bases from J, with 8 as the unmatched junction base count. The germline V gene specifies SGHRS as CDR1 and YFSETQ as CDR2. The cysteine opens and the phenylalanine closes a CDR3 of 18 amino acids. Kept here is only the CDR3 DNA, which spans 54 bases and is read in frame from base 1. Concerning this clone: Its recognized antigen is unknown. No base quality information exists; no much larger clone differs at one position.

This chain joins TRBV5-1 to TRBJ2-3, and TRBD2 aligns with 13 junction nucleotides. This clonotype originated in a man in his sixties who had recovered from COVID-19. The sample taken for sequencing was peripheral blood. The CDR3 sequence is CASSLGRTSGGGSDTQYF. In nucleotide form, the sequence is TGCGCCAGCAGCTTGGGACGGACTAGCGGGGGAGGCTCAGATACGCAGTATTTT.